This T cell receptor beta chain was sequenced in a study of control samples from healthy donors and cancer patients. Measured with immunoSEQ multiplex PCR; TCRdb has only the in-frame clones, and not every one. The sample includes around 140,000 clones, 94% of them seen just once. This CDR3 region has 14 residues. Germline V gene sequence: CDR1 SGHRS, CDR2 YFSETQ. After removal of 2 bases from V and 6 bases from J, the junction contained 3 bases not matched to a gene. Material: blood. This TCR came from a man aged 35 to 55 in good health. V gene TRBV5-1 combines with J gene TRBJ2-1, with 9 nucleotides matching TRBD2. CDR3 sequence (DNA): TGCGCCAGCAGCTTAGGGACTAGCATCAATGAGCAGTTCTTC. Protein: CASSLGTSINEQFF.